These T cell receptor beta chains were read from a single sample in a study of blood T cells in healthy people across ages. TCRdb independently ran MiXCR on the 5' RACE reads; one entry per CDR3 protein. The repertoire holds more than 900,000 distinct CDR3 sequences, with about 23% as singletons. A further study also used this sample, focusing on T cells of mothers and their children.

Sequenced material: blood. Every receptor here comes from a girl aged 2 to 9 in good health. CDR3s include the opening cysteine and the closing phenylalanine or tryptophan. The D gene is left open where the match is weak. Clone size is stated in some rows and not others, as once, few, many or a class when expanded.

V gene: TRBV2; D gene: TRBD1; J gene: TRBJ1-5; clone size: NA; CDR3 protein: CASSEHPTGEVQPQHF; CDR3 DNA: TGTGCCAGCAGTGAACACCCGACAGGGGAGGTTCAGCCCCAGCATTTT
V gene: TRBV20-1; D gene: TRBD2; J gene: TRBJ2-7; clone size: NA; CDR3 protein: CSARALAGAVYEQYF; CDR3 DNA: TGCAGTGCTAGAGCACTAGCGGGAGCTGTCTACGAGCAGTACTTC
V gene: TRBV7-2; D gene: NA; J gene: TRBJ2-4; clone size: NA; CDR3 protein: CASSSVRVAKNIQYF; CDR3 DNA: TGTGCCAGCAGCTCGGTCAGGGTGGCCAAAAACATTCAGTACTTC
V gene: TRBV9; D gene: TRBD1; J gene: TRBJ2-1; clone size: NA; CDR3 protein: CASSPHGQGTSSYNEQFF; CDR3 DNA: TGTGCCAGCAGCCCTCATGGACAGGGGACGAGCTCCTACAATGAGCAGTTCTTC
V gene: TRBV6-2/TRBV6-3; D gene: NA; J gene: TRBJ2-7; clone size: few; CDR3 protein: CASENRAYEQYF; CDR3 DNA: TGTGCCAGCGAAAACAGGGCTTACGAGCAGTACTTC
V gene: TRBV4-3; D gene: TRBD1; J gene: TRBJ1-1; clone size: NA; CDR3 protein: CASSRAPNPGQNSEAFF; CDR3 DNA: TGCGCCAGCAGCCGGGCCCCAAATCCGGGACAGAATTCAGAAGCTTTCTTT
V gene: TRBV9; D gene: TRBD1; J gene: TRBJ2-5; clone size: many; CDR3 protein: CASSVEGGWETQYF; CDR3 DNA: TGTGCCAGCAGCGTAGAAGGGGGCTGGGAGACCCAGTACTTC
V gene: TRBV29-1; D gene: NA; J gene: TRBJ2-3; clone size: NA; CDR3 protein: CSVVGFNHTDTQYF; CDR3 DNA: TGCAGCGTCGTGGGTTTCAATCACACAGATACGCAGTATTTT
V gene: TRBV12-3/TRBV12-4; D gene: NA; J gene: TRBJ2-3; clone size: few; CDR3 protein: CASSFEGPGSDTQYF; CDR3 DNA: TGTGCCAGCAGTTTCGAGGGGCCGGGGTCGGATACGCAGTATTTT
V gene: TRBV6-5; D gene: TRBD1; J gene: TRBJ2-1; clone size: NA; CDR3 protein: CASSLNRDRGRGFFEQFF; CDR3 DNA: TGTGCCAGCAGCTTAAACCGGGACAGGGGGCGGGGGTTTTTTGAGCAGTTCTTC
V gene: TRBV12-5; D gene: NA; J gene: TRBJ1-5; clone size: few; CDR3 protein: CASAQKLQGGPKNQPQHF; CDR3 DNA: TGTGCTAGTGCCCAAAAATTGCAGGGAGGTCCAAAAAATCAGCCCCAGCATTTT
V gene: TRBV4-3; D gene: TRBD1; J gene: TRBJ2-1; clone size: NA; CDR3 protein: CASSQLTGRYEQFF; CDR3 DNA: TGCGCCAGCAGCCAACTGACAGGGAGATATGAGCAGTTCTTC
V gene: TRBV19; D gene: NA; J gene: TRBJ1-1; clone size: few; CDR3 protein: CASSVGIEAFF; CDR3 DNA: TGTGCCAGTAGTGTGGGAATTGAAGCTTTCTTT
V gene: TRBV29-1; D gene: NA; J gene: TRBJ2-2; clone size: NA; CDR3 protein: CSVRQINTGELFF; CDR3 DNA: TGCAGCGTTAGGCAGATCAACACCGGGGAGCTGTTTTTT
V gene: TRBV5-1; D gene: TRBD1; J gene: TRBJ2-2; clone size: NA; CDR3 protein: CASSSPGQGKFGELFF; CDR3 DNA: TGCGCCAGCAGCTCGCCGGGACAGGGAAAATTCGGGGAGCTGTTTTTT
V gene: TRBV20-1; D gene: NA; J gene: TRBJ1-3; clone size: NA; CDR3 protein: CSAGRPSSGNTIYF; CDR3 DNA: TGCAGTGCTGGCAGGCCGAGCTCTGGAAACACCATATATTTT
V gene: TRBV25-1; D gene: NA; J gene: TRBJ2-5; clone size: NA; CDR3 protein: CAGSEYLRDTRETQYF; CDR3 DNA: TGTGCCGGCAGTGAATATTTAAGGGACACTAGAGAGACCCAGTACTTC
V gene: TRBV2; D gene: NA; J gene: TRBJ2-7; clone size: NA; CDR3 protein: CASTVLGDGEQYF; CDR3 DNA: TGTGCCAGCACTGTGCTGGGGGATGGCGAGCAGTACTTC
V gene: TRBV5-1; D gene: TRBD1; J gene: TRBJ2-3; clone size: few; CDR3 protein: CASSLDLYRGTDTQYF; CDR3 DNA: TGCGCCAGCAGCTTGGATTTGTACAGGGGAACAGATACGCAGTATTTT
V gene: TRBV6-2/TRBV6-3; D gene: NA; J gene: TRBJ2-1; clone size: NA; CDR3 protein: CASVDTTYNEQFF; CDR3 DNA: TGTGCCAGCGTGGACACGACCTACAATGAGCAGTTCTTC
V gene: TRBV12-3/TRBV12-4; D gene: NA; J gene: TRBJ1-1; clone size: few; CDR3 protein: CASSFGGTTEAFF; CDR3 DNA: TGTGCCAGCAGTTTTGGGGGAACCACTGAAGCTTTCTTT
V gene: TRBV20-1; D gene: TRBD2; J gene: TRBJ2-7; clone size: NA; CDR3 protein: CSARGTSAPGLSYEQYF; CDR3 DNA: TGCAGTGCTAGGGGGACTAGCGCCCCCGGACTTTCCTACGAGCAGTACTTC
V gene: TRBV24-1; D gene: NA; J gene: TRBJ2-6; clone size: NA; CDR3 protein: CATSVLTGSGANVLTF; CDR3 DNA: TGTGCCACCAGTGTCCTAACAGGGTCTGGGGCCAACGTCCTGACTTTC
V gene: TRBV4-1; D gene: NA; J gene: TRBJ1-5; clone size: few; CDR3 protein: CASSQGFSLGYSNQPQHF; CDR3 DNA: TGCGCCAGCAGCCAAGGGTTTTCCCTGGGGTATAGCAATCAGCCCCAGCATTTT
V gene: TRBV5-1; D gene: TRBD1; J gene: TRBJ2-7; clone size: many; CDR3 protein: CASSSGQGYNEQYF; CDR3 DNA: TGCGCCAGCAGCTCGGGACAGGGTTACAACGAGCAGTACTTC
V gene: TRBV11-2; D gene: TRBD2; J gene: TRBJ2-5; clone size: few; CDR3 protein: CASSLEMGLAGEETQYF; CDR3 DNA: TGTGCCAGCAGCTTAGAAATGGGACTAGCGGGAGAAGAGACCCAGTACTTC
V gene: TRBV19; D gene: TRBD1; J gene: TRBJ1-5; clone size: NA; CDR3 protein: CASGQGLGQPQHF; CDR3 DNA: TGTGCCAGTGGACAGGGATTAGGACAGCCCCAGCATTTT
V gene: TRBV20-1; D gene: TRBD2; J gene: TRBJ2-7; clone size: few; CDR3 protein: CSARSGGDREQYF; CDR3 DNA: TGCAGTGCTCGTAGCGGGGGGGATCGCGAGCAGTACTTC
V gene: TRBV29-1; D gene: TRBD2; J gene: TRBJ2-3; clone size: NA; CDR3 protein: CSVATGGPTNTQYF; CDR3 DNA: TGCAGCGTTGCGACGGGGGGACCCACAAATACGCAGTATTTT
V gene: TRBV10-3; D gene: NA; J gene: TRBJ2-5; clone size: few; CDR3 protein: CAISELAETQYF; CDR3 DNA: TGTGCCATCAGTGAGCTAGCGGAGACCCAGTACTTC
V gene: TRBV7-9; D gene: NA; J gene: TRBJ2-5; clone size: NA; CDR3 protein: CASSFRDPDKETQYF; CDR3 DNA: TGTGCCAGCAGCTTCCGGGACCCAGATAAAGAGACCCAGTACTTC
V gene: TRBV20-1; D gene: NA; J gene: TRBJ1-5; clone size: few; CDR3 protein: CSASRRNQPQHF; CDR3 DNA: TGCAGTGCTTCCAGGCGCAATCAGCCCCAGCATTTT
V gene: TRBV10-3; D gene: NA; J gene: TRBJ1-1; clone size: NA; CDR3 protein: CAISSGTTEAFF; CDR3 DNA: TGTGCCATCAGTTCAGGGACCACTGAAGCTTTCTTT
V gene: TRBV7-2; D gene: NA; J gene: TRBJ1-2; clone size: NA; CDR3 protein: CASSLEGSPNYGYTF; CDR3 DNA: TGTGCCAGCAGCTTAGAGGGCAGTCCAAACTATGGCTACACCTTC
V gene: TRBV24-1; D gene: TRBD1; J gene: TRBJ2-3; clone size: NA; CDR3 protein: CATSDLRSRGQTPDTQYF; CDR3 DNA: TGTGCCACCAGTGATTTGCGATCCCGGGGACAGACCCCAGATACGCAGTATTTT
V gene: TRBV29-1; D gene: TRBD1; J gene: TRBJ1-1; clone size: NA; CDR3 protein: CSVAADRGDLEAFF; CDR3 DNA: TGCAGCGTTGCCGCGGACAGGGGGGACCTTGAAGCTTTCTTT
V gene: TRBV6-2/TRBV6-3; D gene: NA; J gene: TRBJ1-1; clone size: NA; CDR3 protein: CASLEGGRFTTEAFF; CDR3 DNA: TGTGCCAGCCTGGAAGGCGGCAGGTTCACCACTGAAGCTTTCTTT
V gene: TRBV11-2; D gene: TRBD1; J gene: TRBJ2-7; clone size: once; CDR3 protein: CASTQSGQIYEQYF; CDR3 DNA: TGTGCCAGCACCCAATCGGGACAGATTTACGAGCAGTACTTC
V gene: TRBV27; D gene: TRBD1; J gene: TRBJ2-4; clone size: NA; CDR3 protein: CASSWTGGPLAKNIQYF; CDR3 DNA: TGTGCCAGCAGCTGGACAGGGGGCCCCCTAGCCAAAAACATTCAGTACTTC
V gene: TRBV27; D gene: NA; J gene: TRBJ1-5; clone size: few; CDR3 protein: CASSEAGQGPNQPQHF; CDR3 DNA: TGTGCCAGCAGTGAGGCCGGACAAGGCCCGAATCAGCCCCAGCATTTT
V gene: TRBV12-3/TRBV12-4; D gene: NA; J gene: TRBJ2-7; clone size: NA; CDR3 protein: CASAGAGVEQYF; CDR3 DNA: TGTGCCAGCGCCGGGGCAGGGGTCGAGCAGTACTTC